The rows below give T cell receptor beta chains drawn from one sample of a study of blood T cell repertoires in COVID-19. The repertoire was sequenced with immunoSEQ multiplex PCR; TCRdb's copy has only in-frame clones and lacks some. The sample lists 64,000 or so clones; 78% were seen once. Sequenced: peripheral blood. The receptors here all came from a man older than 75 with acute or convalescent COVID-19. Each CDR3 is given with its conserved first and last residue. The order of the fields is clone size, V gene, J gene, D gene, CDR3 DNA, CDR3 protein. A D gene is named only where the DNA matches it firmly. Not every row has a clone size; where given, it reads once, few, many or a size class.

size: NA
V: TRBV3-1/TRBV3-2
J: TRBJ1-6
D: TRBD1
DNA: TGTGCCAGCAGCCAGTATCGACAGGGCGTAGGGGGAAATTCACCCCTCCACTTT
CDR3: CASSQYRQGVGGNSPLHF

size: NA
V: TRBV30
J: TRBJ1-1
D: NA
DNA: TGTGCCTGGAACCCAGGTCGTGCGAACACTGAAGCTTTCTTT
CDR3: CAWNPGRANTEAFF

size: NA
V: TRBV11-2
J: TRBJ2-1
D: NA
DNA: TGTGCCAGCAGCTTACTAGTCTCCTACAATGAGCAGTTCTTC
CDR3: CASSLLVSYNEQFF

size: NA
V: TRBV15
J: TRBJ2-3
D: TRBD1
DNA: TGTGCCACCAGCGTAAGTGGGGACAGGGCGACAGATACGCAGTATTTT
CDR3: CATSVSGDRATDTQYF

size: NA
V: TRBV6-2/TRBV6-3
J: TRBJ1-6
D: NA
DNA: TGTGCCAGCAGTTACAGCGACTATAATTCACCCCTCCACTTT
CDR3: CASSYSDYNSPLHF

size: few
V: TRBV2
J: TRBJ2-7
D: NA
DNA: TGTGCCAGCGGTCAGGGAGGCGAGCAGTACTTC
CDR3: CASGQGGEQYF

size: NA
V: TRBV28
J: TRBJ1-2
D: NA
DNA: TGTGCCAGCAGTATAACCATTGGGGCAGGGGATAACTATGGCTACACCTTC
CDR3: CASSITIGAGDNYGYTF

size: NA
V: TRBV20-1
J: TRBJ2-4
D: NA
DNA: TGCAGTGCTAGTTTACCGGGTCTGGCCAAAAACATTCAGTACTTC
CDR3: CSASLPGLAKNIQYF

size: NA
V: TRBV29-1
J: TRBJ2-1
D: TRBD2
DNA: TGCAGCGTCCCCCGGCGTAGCGGGGTAAACAATGAGCAGTTCTTC
CDR3: CSVPRRSGVNNEQFF

size: NA
V: TRBV6-5
J: TRBJ1-5
D: TRBD1
DNA: TGTGCCAGCAGACCGGGGACAGCCTTCAATCAGCCCCAGCATTTT
CDR3: CASRPGTAFNQPQHF

size: NA
V: TRBV3-1/TRBV3-2
J: TRBJ2-7
D: TRBD1
DNA: TGTGCCAGCAGCCCGGGACAGGGACCCTACGAGCAGTACTTC
CDR3: CASSPGQGPYEQYF

size: few
V: TRBV28
J: TRBJ1-1
D: NA
DNA: TGTGCCAGCAGTTTACCCGACAGGTCTGAAGCTTTCTTT
CDR3: CASSLPDRSEAFF

size: NA
V: TRBV10-2
J: TRBJ2-1
D: TRBD2
DNA: TGCGCCAGCAGAGAAGGTGGCGGGAGGACATACAATGAGCAGTTCTTC
CDR3: CASREGGGRTYNEQFF

size: NA
V: TRBV30
J: TRBJ1-5
D: NA
DNA: TGTGCCTGGAGTGTACAGGCAGGGCAGCCCCAGCATTTT
CDR3: CAWSVQAGQPQHF

size: NA
V: TRBV11-2
J: TRBJ1-1
D: NA
DNA: TGTGCCAGCAGCTCGATCAGGGGTTCGACTGAAGCTTTCTTT
CDR3: CASSSIRGSTEAFF

size: NA
V: TRBV27
J: TRBJ2-7
D: TRBD1
DNA: TGTGCCAGCAGTCTCCGGGACAGGGGCGTATACGAGCAGTACTTC
CDR3: CASSLRDRGVYEQYF

size: NA
V: TRBV14
J: TRBJ2-1
D: TRBD1
DNA: TGTGCCAGCAACAACGCGGTGGGACAGCCTGACAATGAGCAGTTCTTC
CDR3: CASNNAVGQPDNEQFF